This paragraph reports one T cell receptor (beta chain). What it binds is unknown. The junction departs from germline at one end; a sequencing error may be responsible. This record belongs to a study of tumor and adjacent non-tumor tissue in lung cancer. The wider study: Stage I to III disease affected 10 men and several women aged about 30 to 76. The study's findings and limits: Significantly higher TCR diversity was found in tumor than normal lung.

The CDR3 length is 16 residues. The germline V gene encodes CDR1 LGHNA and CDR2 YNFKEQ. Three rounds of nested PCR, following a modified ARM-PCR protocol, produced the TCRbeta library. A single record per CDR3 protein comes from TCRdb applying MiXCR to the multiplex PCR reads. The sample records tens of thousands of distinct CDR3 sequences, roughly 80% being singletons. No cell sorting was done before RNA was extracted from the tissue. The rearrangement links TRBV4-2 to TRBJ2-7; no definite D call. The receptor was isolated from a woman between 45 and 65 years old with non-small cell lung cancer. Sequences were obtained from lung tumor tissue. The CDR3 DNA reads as TGTGCCAGCCGCCATGCAGTAGTGGCGGTCCCCTACGAGGAGTACTTC. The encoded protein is CASRHAVVAVPYEEYF.